The entry below describes one T cell receptor (beta chain). The sample comes from a study of blood T cell repertoires in COVID-19. Study context: The cDNA or gDNA used as material had been derived from T cells, B-cell-depleted T cells, or PBMCs.

The CDR3 length is 21 residues. Germline V gene sequence: CDR1 SGHTA, CDR2 FQGNSA. With 0 bases clipped from V and 5 bases from J, the junction kept 21 bases outside the gene matches. Produced via immunoSEQ multiplex PCR; TCRdb's table is partial and in-frame only. Counted here are fewer than 300,000 clones, 75% to 95% occurring once; the ten biggest clones make up around 1.1%. The specimen sequenced was PBMCs or T cells enriched from blood (not recorded which). This chain joins TRBV7-2 and TRBJ2-7; 11 positions match TRBD2. The sequence was collected from a woman aged 25 to 45 who had recovered from COVID-19. The CDR3 DNA sequence: TGTGCCAGCAGCTTAGCGCGGATCAGAAGGGAGGTAGCGGGAGGGTACGACGAGCAGTACTTC. Amino acids: CASSLARIRREVAGGYDEQYF.